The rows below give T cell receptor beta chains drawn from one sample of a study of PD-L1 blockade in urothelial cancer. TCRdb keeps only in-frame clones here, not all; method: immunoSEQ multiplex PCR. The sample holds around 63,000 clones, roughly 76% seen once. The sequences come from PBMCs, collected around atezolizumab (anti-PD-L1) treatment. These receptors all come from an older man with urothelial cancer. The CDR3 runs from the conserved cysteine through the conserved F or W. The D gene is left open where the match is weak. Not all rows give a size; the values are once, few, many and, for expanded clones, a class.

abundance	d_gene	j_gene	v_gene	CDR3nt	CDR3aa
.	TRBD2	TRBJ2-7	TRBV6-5	TGTGCCAGCAGCTCCCTAGCGGGAGGGGGCTACGAGCAGTACTTC	CASSSLAGGGYEQYF
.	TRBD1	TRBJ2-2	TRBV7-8	TGTGCCAGCAGCAGGAGGGGGACAGGGGGAAACACCGGGGAGCTGTTTTTT	CASSRRGTGGNTGELFF
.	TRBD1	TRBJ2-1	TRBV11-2	TGTGCCAGCAGCTTAGGTCCAGGGGGCGATGAGCAGTTCTTC	CASSLGPGGDEQFF
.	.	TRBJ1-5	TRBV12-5	TGTGCTAGTGGGCTGACAGGCCTCAATCAGCCCCAGCATTTT	CASGLTGLNQPQHF
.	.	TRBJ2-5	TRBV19	TGTGCCAGTAGTATGGGAGGAGTGCAAGAGACCCAGTACTTC	CASSMGGVQETQYF
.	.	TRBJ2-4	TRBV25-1	TGTGCCAGCAGCCCGCCCGGGAGCATTCAGTACTTC	CASSPPGSIQYF
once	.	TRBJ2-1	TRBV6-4	TGTGCCAGCAGAGAGACGGACAGTTTAGGTGAGCAGTTCTTC	CASRETDSLGEQFF
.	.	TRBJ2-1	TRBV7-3	TGTGCCAGCAGCGAGGGACTCAACAATGAGCAGTTCTTC	CASSEGLNNEQFF
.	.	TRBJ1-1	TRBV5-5	TGTGCCAGCAGCTTACAAGTCACTGAAGCTTTCTTT	CASSLQVTEAFF
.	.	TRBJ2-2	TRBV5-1	TGCGCCAGCAGCTTGGACAGCCTTAACACCGGGGAGCTGTTTTTT	CASSLDSLNTGELFF
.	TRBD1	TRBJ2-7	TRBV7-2	TGTGCCAGCAGCTTGTACCCGGGACAGGGGTACGAGCAGTACTTC	CASSLYPGQGYEQYF
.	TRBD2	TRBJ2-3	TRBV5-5	TGTGCCAGCAGCTTGGCCGCGGGAGGGCCGGTAGATACGCAGTATTTT	CASSLAAGGPVDTQYF
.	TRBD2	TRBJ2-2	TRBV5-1	TGCGCCAGCAGCCCATCGGAGGGAGGGACCGGGGAGCTGTTTTTT	CASSPSEGGTGELFF
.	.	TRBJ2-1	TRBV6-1	TGTGCCAGCAGTGAAGTCGGCTACAATGAGCAGTTCTTC	CASSEVGYNEQFF
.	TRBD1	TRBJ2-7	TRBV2	TGTGCCAATACGGATGGGACAGGGACCTACGAGCAGTACTTC	CANTDGTGTYEQYF
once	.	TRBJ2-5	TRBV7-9	TGTGCCAGTCAGGCGGAGACCCAGTACTTC	CASQAETQYF
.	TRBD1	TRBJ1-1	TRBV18	TGTGCCAGCTCACCGAGACAGGGTACGGGGACTGAAGCTTTCTTT	CASSPRQGTGTEAFF